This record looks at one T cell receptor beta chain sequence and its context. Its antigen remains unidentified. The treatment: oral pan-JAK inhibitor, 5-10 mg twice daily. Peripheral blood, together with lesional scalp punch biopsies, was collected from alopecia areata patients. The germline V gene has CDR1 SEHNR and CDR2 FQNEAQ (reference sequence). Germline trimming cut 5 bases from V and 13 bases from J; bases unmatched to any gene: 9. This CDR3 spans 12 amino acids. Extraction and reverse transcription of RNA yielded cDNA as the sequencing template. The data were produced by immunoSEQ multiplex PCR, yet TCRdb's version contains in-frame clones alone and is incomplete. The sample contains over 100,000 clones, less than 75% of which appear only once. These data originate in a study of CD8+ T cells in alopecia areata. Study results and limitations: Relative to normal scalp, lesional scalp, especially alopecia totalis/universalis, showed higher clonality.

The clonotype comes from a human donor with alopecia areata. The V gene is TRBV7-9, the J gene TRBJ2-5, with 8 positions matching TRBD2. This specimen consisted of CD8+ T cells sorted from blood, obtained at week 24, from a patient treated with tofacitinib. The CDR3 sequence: CASSQEAGARYF. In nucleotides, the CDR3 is TGTGCCAGCAGCCAGGAAGCGGGGGCAAGGTACTTC.